One and the same sample provided the 30 T cell receptor beta chains below, sequenced in a study of CD8 T cells in ankylosing spondylitis listed by TCRdb under 2017. What the work shows at the level of the full study, not this receptor alone: A TCR beta motif made up of seven or eight highly homologous amino acid variants appeared to be characteristic of blood from ankylosing spondylitis patients.

Their recognized antigens are unknown. The method was 5' RACE. TCRdb records Illumina HiSeq 2500 as the sequencer. Using fastp at Q25 and MiXCR, TCRdb reprocessed the public reads and kept productive beta chains. Rows with one shared CDR3 protein collapse into an entry with the most common genes and DNA. Here the sample has over 450,000 distinct CDR3 sequences; more than 9.5% occur a single time. Of the sample, over 6.5% falls within the top ten clones. The sample was blood, either unsorted or a sorted T cell fraction (not recorded which). The source of these receptors is a male donor with ankylosing spondylitis.

CDR3 residues: CASSPVPGLAGGRFF. The CDR3 nucleotides are TGTGCCAGCAGCCCGGTCCCGGGACTAGCGGGAGGGCGTTTCTTC. This chain links TRBV7-2 with TRBJ2-1; the match to TRBD2 covers 16 bases. The J segment lost 16 bases and the V segment lost 5 bases, leaving 11 bases of the junction unmatched. This CDR3 region has 15 residues. CDR1 SGHTA and CDR2 FQGNSA come from the germline V gene.

This clonotype was seen only a few times. The chain combines TRBV11-2 with TRBJ2-7; no clear D gene. The CDR3 totals 14 residues. The ends were cut back, 0 bases at V and 1 base at J, with 7 bases in the middle. The germline CDR1 and CDR2 sequences are SGHAT and FQNNGV. The DNA for the CDR3 is TGTGCCAGCAGCTTAGAGCCCGGGTCCTACGAGCAGTACTTC. Residues: CASSLEPGSYEQYF.

The rearrangement joins TRBV4-2 to TRBJ2-1, with 14 bases lining up with TRBD2. Germline trimming cut 0 bases from V and 5 bases from J; bases unmatched to any gene: 6. Germline V lookup: CDR1 LGHNA, CDR2 YNFKEQ. The CDR3 runs to 18 residues. CDR3 in amino acids: CASSQDPWGLAGDNEQFF. The CDR3 bases are TGTGCCAGCAGCCAAGATCCTTGGGGACTAGCGGGAGACAATGAGCAGTTCTTC.

The rearrangement joins TRBV6-5 to TRBJ2-1; tentative D call: TRBD2 (5 bases). CDR3 length: 16 residues. Germline-derived CDR1 and CDR2 are MNHEY and SVGAGI. Deletions cut 3 bases from V and 4 bases from J, with 16 bases between. This CDR3 reads CASSYSPGELYNEQFF. CDR3 coding DNA: TGTGCCAGCAGTTATAGTCCCGGGGAGTTATACAATGAGCAGTTCTTC.

This chain connects TRBV4-1 to TRBJ1-1; D is unresolved. V was cut by 4 bases and J by 4 bases, with 16 bases left in between. From germline, CDR1 is MGHRA and CDR2 YSYEKL. The CDR3 is 15 residues long. The CDR3 coding sequence is TGCGCCAGCAGCCTTCCAACCAGGAGGAGCACTGAAGCTTTCTTT. Protein product: CASSLPTRRSTEAFF.

The chain has TRBV7-9 and TRBJ1-1; possible D gene TRBD1, 5 bases. The CDR3 is made up of 14 amino acids. Between the trimmed V and J ends, which lost 3 bases and 5 bases, there was a span of 13 bases. CDR1 SEHNR and CDR2 FQNEAQ come from the germline V gene (reference sequence). The CDR3 loop is CASSFGQGRTEAFF. In nucleotides, the CDR3 is TGTGCCAGCAGCTTCGGTCAGGGAAGAACTGAAGCTTTCTTT.

This clonotype was counted a few times. The chain is built from TRBV2 and TRBJ2-2; D ambiguous. This CDR3 has 13 residues. The germline V gene has CDR1 SNHLY and CDR2 FYNNEI. Trimming took 3 bases from V and 3 from J, leaving 5 bases between them. The CDR3 loop is CASSEGYTGELFF. DNA for the CDR3: TGTGCCAGCAGTGAGGGGTACACCGGGGAGCTGTTTTTT.

To note about this clonotype: Germline and junction disagree at one end, which may indicate a read error. The chain uses TRBV5-6 and TRBJ2-4; D perhaps matches TRBD2 (5 bases). This CDR3 region has 14 residues. Germline values: CDR1 SGHDT, CDR2 YYEEEE. The chain's CDR3 is CASSPDLAKNIQHF. In DNA form, the CDR3 reads TGTGCCAGCAGCCCCGACCTAGCCAAAAACATTCAGCACTTC.

This rearrangement joins TRBV5-1 to TRBJ1-5, with TRBD1 as a possible D gene (5 bases). This CDR3 contains 15 residues. Per the germline V gene, CDR1 is SGHRS and CDR2 is YFSETQ. Trimming pared 1 base from V and 2 bases from J, leaving 10 bases between. CDR3 in DNA: TGCGCCAGCAGCTTGTCGGGGCTCCGCAATCAGCCCCAGCATTTT. It specifies CASSLSGLRNQPQHF.

This clonotype was counted only a few times. V gene TRBV7-9 combines with J gene TRBJ2-3; perhaps TRBD2 as D (6 bases). Germline assignment: CDR1 SEHNR and CDR2 FQNEAQ (reference sequence). The ends were cut back, 5 bases at V and 2 bases at J, with 14 bases in the middle. CDR3 size: 15 residues. CDR3: CASSQGLPATDTQYF. Here the CDR3 DNA reads TGTGCCAGCAGCCAGGGACTCCCAGCCACAGATACGCAGTATTTT. The variable domain in full, completed from reference TRBV7-9 and TRBJ2-3, reads DTGVSQNPRHKITKRGQNVTFRCDPISEHNRLYWYRQTLGQGPEFLTYFQNEAQLEKSRLLSDRFSAERPKGSFSTLEIQRTEQGDSAMYLCASSQGLPATDTQYFGPGTRLTVL.

The CDR3, as DNA: TGTGCCAGCAGTTACTCGAGAGGGAATTCCTACGAGCAGTACTTC. This gives the protein CASSYSRGNSYEQYF. The V and J genes are TRBV6-2 or TRBV6-3 and TRBJ2-7; D may be TRBD2 (5 bases). Germline CDR1 reads MNHEY; CDR2 reads SVGEGT. V was trimmed by 0 bases and J by 1 base, leaving 10 bases between them. The CDR3 is made up of 15 amino acids.

This clonotype has more than one count but fewer than ten. V and J are TRBV20-1 and TRBJ2-3; D unresolved. Looked up from germline, CDR1 is DFQATT and CDR2 is SNEGSKA (reference sequence). V was shortened by 6 bases and J by 0 bases, with 10 bases between the two germline ends. The CDR3 sequence is 13 residues long. CDR3 residues: CSARHPSTDTQYF. CDR3 nucleotides: TGCAGTGCCCGACACCCTAGCACAGATACGCAGTATTTT.

This clonotype occurred a few times. V and J are TRBV20-1 and TRBJ2-1; 7 bases line up with TRBD1. The ends lost 6 bases at V and 4 bases at J; junction bases unmatched: 6. The CDR3 has 13 amino acids. Germline V CDR1 and CDR2: DFQATT, SNEGSKA (reference sequence). CDR3: CSAGPTGYNEQFF. The CDR3 region has the DNA TGCAGTGCAGGACCGACAGGGTACAATGAGCAGTTCTTC.

This clonotype was recorded a few times. The CDR3 sequence is CASSYLTGNTEAFF. DNA for the CDR3: TGTGCCAGCAGTTATCTTACAGGGAACACTGAAGCTTTCTTT. The chain carries TRBV12-3 or TRBV12-4 and TRBJ1-1; a weak D match, TRBD1 (5 bases). The CDR3 covers 14 residues. V was shortened by 4 bases and J by 1 base, with 10 bases between the two germline ends.

The chain joins TRBV12-3 or TRBV12-4 to TRBJ1-1; possible D gene TRBD1, 5 bases. Trimming took off 8 bases at V and 0 bases at J, with 16 bases between the two ends. The CDR3 length is 15 residues. The CDR3 loop reads CASVKPGLMNTEAFF. The CDR3, as DNA: TGTGCCAGCGTAAAGCCGGGACTCATGAACACTGAAGCTTTCTTT.

The chain links TRBV18 to TRBJ1-2; 7 bases line up with TRBD1. Germline CDR1 and CDR2: KGHSH and LQKENI. This CDR3 is built from 14 residues. With 3 bases clipped from V and 7 bases from J, the junction kept 8 bases outside the gene matches. CDR3 in DNA: TGTGCCAGCTCACCGGCGAGGGGGCAAAGTGGCTACACCTTC. Protein sequence: CASSPARGQSGYTF. Full variable domain (remainder filled in from reference TRBV18 and TRBJ1-2): NAGVMQNPRHLVRRRGQEARLRCSPMKGHSHVYWYRQLPEEGLKFMVYLQKENIIDESGMPKERFSAEFPKEGPSILRIQQVVRGDSAAYFCASSPARGQSGYTFGSGTRLTVV.

This clonotype showed up many times. Compared with germline, one end of the junction differs, possibly owing to a read error. The gene calls are TRBV12-3 or TRBV12-4 and TRBJ1-2; 7 positions agree with TRBD1. This CDR3 comprises 12 residues. CDR3 coding DNA: TGTGCCAGCAGTTTCGATAGGACAGGCACGGCCTTC. Translation: CASSFDRTGTAF.

This clonotype has ten or more counts. The chain links TRBV7-9 to TRBJ2-1; D may match TRBD1 or TRBD2 (5 bases each). Germline lookup yields CDR1 SEHNR and CDR2 FQNEAQ (reference sequence). V was pared by 8 bases and J by 6 bases, with 23 bases between. This CDR3 is 16 amino acids long. CDR3 nucleotides: TGTGCCAGCCACTTCTCGAGGGGCCACGAAACCAATGAGCAGTTCTTC. The encoded protein is CASHFSRGHETNEQFF.

The chain uses TRBV5-6 and TRBJ2-3, with D perhaps matching TRBD2 (6 bases). The germline V and J ends were trimmed by 0 bases and 6 bases, with 14 bases remaining between them. The CDR3 is made up of 15 amino acids. CDR1 and CDR2 from the germline V gene are SGHDT and YYEEEE. The CDR3 is CASSLGGTLIDTQYF. CDR3 DNA: TGTGCCAGCAGCTTGGGGGGGACTCTAATTGATACGCAGTATTTT.

For the CDR3, the DNA is TGTGCCAGCAGCCAAGATCGCCTGCATCCGTTCTTC. It yields the protein CASSQDRLHPFF. This chain joins TRBV3-1 and TRBJ2-1; no reliable D call. The CDR3 loop spans 12 amino acids. The V and J ends lost 0 bases and 15 bases respectively, with 12 bases between them. Germline V lookup: CDR1 LGHDT, CDR2 YNNKEL (reference sequence).

V gene TRBV11-2 combines with J gene TRBJ2-1, with 9 bases lining up with TRBD2. Trimming cost V 4 bases and J 3 bases; bases outside gene matches: 7. The CDR3 loop spans 16 amino acids. Germline assignment: CDR1 SGHAT and CDR2 FQNNGV. DNA of the CDR3: TGTGCCAGCAGCTCCTTGGCGGGAGGGCACTACAATGAGCAGTTCTTC. Amino acid sequence: CASSSLAGGHYNEQFF.

This clonotype was seen a handful of times. The rearrangement links TRBV5-1 to TRBJ2-3; 9 bases line up with TRBD1. Germline V gene sequence: CDR1 SGHRS, CDR2 YFSETQ. This CDR3 contains 15 residues. The ends lost 4 bases at V and 3 bases at J; junction bases unmatched: 6. CDR3 amino acids: CASSPYGTGTDTQYF. The CDR3 DNA reads as TGCGCCAGCAGCCCTTACGGGACAGGGACAGATACGCAGTATTTT.

There are a few counts of this clonotype. The chain uses TRBV9 and TRBJ1-1; D possibly corresponds to TRBD1 (5 bases). V lost 7 bases, J lost 1 base, and 8 bases lay in between. This CDR3 contains 12 residues. CDR1 and CDR2 from the germline V gene are SGDLS and YYNGEE. CDR3 coding DNA: TGTGCCAGCGTGGGGCAGAACACTGAAGCTTTCTTT. Its translation: CASVGQNTEAFF. The full variable domain, its missing parts supplied by reference TRBV9 and TRBJ1-1, is DSGVTQTPKHLITATGQRVTLRCSPRSGDLSVYWYQQSLDQGLQFLIQYYNGEERAKGNILERFSAQQFPDLHSELNLSSLELGDSALYFCASVGQNTEAFFGQGTRLTVV.

This clonotype was detected only a few times. The rearrangement links TRBV12-3 or TRBV12-4 to TRBJ2-7, with D hard to call. Trimming stripped 3 bases from V and 6 bases from J, with 9 bases between. CDR3 length: 12 residues. CDR3 protein: CASSFNWGEQYF. CDR3 in DNA: TGTGCCAGCAGTTTTAATTGGGGCGAGCAGTACTTC.

This clonotype was seen a handful of times. This chain connects TRBV7-9 to TRBJ2-7; D gene unclear. Trimming cost V 5 bases and J 0 bases, with 8 bases left between them. The germline gives CDR1 SEHNR, CDR2 FQNEAQ (reference sequence). CDR3 size: 13 residues. In DNA, the CDR3 is TGTGCCAGCAGCCTCCAGCGCTCCTACGAGCAGTACTTC. This translates into CASSLQRSYEQYF. Drawing the rest from reference TRBV7-9 and TRBJ2-7, the complete variable domain is DTGVSQNPRHKITKRGQNVTFRCDPISEHNRLYWYRQTLGQGPEFLTYFQNEAQLEKSRLLSDRFSAERPKGSFSTLEIQRTEQGDSAMYLCASSLQRSYEQYFGPGTRLTVT.

This sequence joins TRBV20-1 and TRBJ2-2; 7 nucleotides match TRBD1. Germline assignment: CDR1 DFQATT and CDR2 SNEGSKA (reference sequence). J lost 7 bases, V lost 4 bases, and 9 bases had no gene match. The CDR3 spans 14 residues. CDR3 protein: CSATRTGLGGELFF. The CDR3 DNA reads as TGCAGTGCTACCCGGACAGGCCTGGGCGGGGAGCTGTTTTTT.

The CDR3 DNA follows: TGCAGTGCTAGACTAAGAGGAGGTGAAAAACTGTTTTTT. This gives the protein CSARLRGGEKLFF. The rearrangement links TRBV20-1 to TRBJ1-4; D gene ambiguous. V lost 2 bases, J lost 7 bases, and 11 bases lay in between. The CDR3 has 13 residues. Germline CDR1 and CDR2: DFQATT and SNEGSKA (reference sequence).

This clonotype has a count of ten or more. The J gene is TRBJ2-1, the V gene TRBV12-3 or TRBV12-4; the D is unclear. Trimming removed 5 bases from V and 6 bases from J, with 8 bases in between. The CDR3 extends over 12 amino acids. CDR3 nucleotides: TGTGCCAGCAGTCTGTTCCGCAATGAGCAGTTCTTC. Translated, it gives CASSLFRNEQFF.

Ten or more counts support this clonotype. This chain joins TRBV24-1 and TRBJ1-2, with D possibly TRBD1 on 5 matching bases. Trimming removed 6 bases at V and 4 bases at J, with 14 bases between. The CDR3 covers 14 residues. Germline values: CDR1 KGHDR, CDR2 SFDVKD. This CDR3 is CATSTTDTVYGYTF. The DNA of the CDR3 is TGTGCCACCAGTACGACAGACACCGTCTATGGCTACACCTTC.

V is TRBV11-2 and J is TRBJ2-1; 12 bases align to TRBD2. Trimming at V came to 5 bases and at J to 5 bases, leaving 7 bases not matched to a gene. This CDR3 region has 16 residues. The germline V gene has CDR1 SGHAT and CDR2 FQNNGV. The CDR3 DNA reads TGTGCCAGCAGCACGCTGACTAGCGGGGGAAACAATGAGCAGTTCTTC. Encoded protein: CASSTLTSGGNNEQFF.